This T cell receptor (beta chain) was retrieved from a study of metastatic and nonmetastatic thyroid tumors. Study-wide context: Comparative analysis of repertoires was undertaken across blood and tumor or nodule tissue obtained from malignant and benign thyroid patients.

CDR3 length: 16 residues. V shed 6 bases and J shed 0 bases, with 15 bases lying between them. Per germline, CDR1 DFQATT and CDR2 SNEGSKA (reference sequence). TCRdb reprocessed the PCR reads using MiXCR. The sample holds about 15,000 clones, roughly a fifth seen once. All patients were treatment-naive before thyroid surgery. This clone is deemed medium-sized. The sequenced material came from blood. This TCR derives from a female donor with papillary thyroid cancer or a benign thyroid nodule (not recorded which). Some clones in this sample may be carry-over from other donors' samples. The chain is built from TRBV20-1 and TRBJ2-6; D remains ambiguous. CDR3 nucleotide sequence: TGCAGTGCCCAAGGAAGTACATACTCTGGGGCCAACGTCCTGACTTTC. Encoded protein: CSAQGSTYSGANVLTF.